One and the same sample provided the 10 T cell receptor beta chains below, sequenced in a study of technical replicates of blood from several donors. Generated by immunoSEQ multiplex PCR, the TCRdb table keeps only in-frame clones and is missing some. The sample lists about 86,000 clones, 95% to 96% seen once, with 0.3% to 0.45% in the top ten. Sample: T cells isolated from PBMCs. All receptors come from a human donor in good health.

The rearrangement links TRBV19 to TRBJ2-2; D may be TRBD1 (6 bases). Trimming cost V 1 base and J 5 bases, with 14 bases left between them. This CDR3 is built from 16 residues. Germline values: CDR1 LNHDA, CDR2 SQIVND (reference sequence). The CDR3 DNA is TGTGCCAGTAGTATAGGCGGCAGGGGACCTACCGGGGAGCTGTTTTTT. This encodes CASSIGGRGPTGELFF.

With regard to this clone: At one boundary the junction diverges from the germline segment, which might be a read error. The J gene is TRBJ1-4, the V gene TRBV7-7; tentative D call: TRBD1 (5 bases). This CDR3 has 15 amino acids. Germline CDR1 and CDR2: SSHAT and FNYEAQ (reference sequence). The CDR3 nucleotides are TGTGCTAGCAGCTTAGGGCCAGGGATTAATGAAAAACTGTTTTTT. As protein: CASSLGPGINEKLFF.

This clone was picked up one time. The chain employs TRBV27 and TRBJ1-1; possible D gene TRBD1, 5 bases. V was cut by 3 bases and J by 11 bases, with 16 bases left in between. The CDR3 runs to 13 residues. Germline values: CDR1 MNHEY, CDR2 SMNVEV (reference sequence). DNA of the CDR3: TGTGCCAGCAGTTTTACAGGCAGCCTTCGGGCTTTCTTT. Protein: CASSFTGSLRAFF.

The chain joins TRBV5-1 to TRBJ2-2, with 9 positions matching TRBD1. J lost 7 bases, V lost 0 bases, and 7 bases had no gene match. Germline V CDR1 and CDR2: SGHRS, YFSETQ. The CDR3 has 16 amino acids. The DNA for the CDR3 is TGCGCCAGCAGCTTGGTAGGGACAGGGCCGAACGGGGAGCTGTTTTTT. It is translated as CASSLVGTGPNGELFF. The full variable domain, rest sourced from reference TRBV5-1 and TRBJ2-2, is KAGVTQTPRYLIKTRGQQVTLSCSPISGHRSVSWYQQTPGQGLQFLFEYFSETQRNKGNFPGRFSGRQFSNSRSEMNVSTLELGDSALYLCASSLVGTGPNGELFFGEGSRLTVL.

The chain uses TRBV11-2 and TRBJ1-1; the match to TRBD1 covers 8 bases. Losses at the gene ends were 5 bases for V and 7 bases for J; bases not matched to a gene: 6. Germline CDR1 and CDR2: SGHAT and FQNNGV. This CDR3 is 13 amino acids long. The CDR3 here is CASSPDRGNEAFF. The CDR3 DNA reads TGTGCCAGCAGCCCTGACAGGGGCAATGAAGCTTTCTTT.

The chain joins TRBV7-9 to TRBJ2-3; 13 bases line up with TRBD2. Trimming took 4 bases from V and 2 from J; bases not matched to a gene: 9. From germline, CDR1 is SEHNR and CDR2 FQNEAQ (reference sequence). This CDR3 comprises 18 residues. CDR3 coding DNA: TGTGCCAGCAGCTACCGGACTAGCGGGAGCCTACACACAGATACGCAGTATTTT. This codes for CASSYRTSGSLHTDTQYF.

The DNA of the CDR3 is TGTGCCAGCAACCTCGCGGGACAGAACTCCTACGAGCAGTACTTC. Its translation: CASNLAGQNSYEQYF. The rearrangement joins TRBV7-9 to TRBJ2-7; D might be TRBD1 (7 bases). The CDR3 loop spans 15 amino acids. In germline, CDR1 is SEHNR, CDR2 FQNEAQ (reference sequence). V shed 7 bases and J shed 0 bases, with 16 bases lying between them.

The chain recombines TRBV2 with TRBJ1-1; tentatively, D is TRBD1 (6 bases). Germline-derived CDR1 and CDR2 are SNHLY and FYNNEI. The CDR3 consists of 14 residues. The ends were cut back, 7 bases at V and 8 bases at J, with 20 bases in the middle. CDR3 coding DNA: TGTGCCAGCACCGAAAATTCACGTGACAGGGAAGCTTTCTTT. Translation gives CASTENSRDREAFF. The whole variable domain, filled in from reference TRBV2 and TRBJ1-1, reads EPEVTQTPSHQVTQMGQEVILRCVPISNHLYFYWYRQILGQKVEFLVSFYNNEISEKSEIFDDQFSVERPDGSNFTLKIRSTKLEDSAMYFCASTENSRDREAFFGQGTRLTVV.

The rearrangement uses TRBV7-9 and TRBJ2-1; perhaps TRBD1 as D (6 bases). With 3 bases removed from V and 4 bases from J, the gap between germline ends came to 13 bases. Germline V CDR1 and CDR2: SEHNR, FQNEAQ (reference sequence). The CDR3 has 15 amino acids. The CDR3 region has the DNA TGTGCCAGCAGCTTTGGCAGGGGCGGATACAATGAGCAGTTCTTC. Amino acid sequence: CASSFGRGGYNEQFF.

The chain employs TRBV13 and TRBJ2-7; D possibly corresponds to TRBD2 (5 bases). The V gene lost 2 bases and the J gene lost 6 bases, with 17 bases spanning the gap. Germline V gene data show CDR1 as PRHDT and CDR2 as FYEKMQ (reference sequence). This CDR3 is built from 15 residues. The CDR3 protein is CASSLFLAGRSEQYF. The CDR3 region has the DNA TGTGCCAGCAGCTTATTTTTGGCGGGTAGGAGCGAGCAGTACTTC.